Listed below are T cell receptor beta chains from one sample, sequenced in a study of CD8 T cells in ankylosing spondylitis. MiXCR, applied by TCRdb to the 5' RACE reads, yields one record per CDR3 protein. The table lists 200,000 to 300,000 distinct CDR3 sequences, approximately 30% of them singletons. Sequencing was carried out using blood, either unsorted or a sorted T cell fraction (not recorded which). These receptors came from a male donor with ankylosing spondylitis or in good health (not recorded which). CDR3s include the opening cysteine and the closing phenylalanine or tryptophan. A D gene is named only where the DNA matches it firmly. Some rows mark clone size as missing; the rest say once, few, many or name a class of expanded clone.

v_gene	abundance	len	d_gene	j_gene	CDR3nt	CDR3aa
TRBV10-2	-	14	TRBD2	TRBJ2-7	TGCGCCAGCAGCGGGACTAGCGGGGGCGACGAGCAGTACTTC	CASSGTSGGDEQYF
TRBV20-1	-	15	TRBD2	TRBJ2-5	TGCAGTGCTGTTCAAACTAGCGGGGGGCAAGAGACCCAGTACTTC	CSAVQTSGGQETQYF
TRBV20-1	-	14	-	TRBJ2-7	TGCAGTGCTAGACCCGGCGGCGGGGCCTACGAGCAGTACTTC	CSARPGGGAYEQYF
TRBV6-1	few	13	-	TRBJ2-7	TGTGCCAGCAGTGTGACCGGATACGTCGAGCAGTACTTC	CASSVTGYVEQYF
TRBV12-3/TRBV12-4	few	12	-	TRBJ2-2	TGTGCCAGCAGTTTATGGTCCGGGGAGCTGTTTTTT	CASSLWSGELFF
TRBV20-1	-	17	TRBD2	TRBJ2-2	TGCAGTGCGCCGGCGACTAGCGGGGGCCTTAACACCGGGGAGCTGTTTTTT	CSAPATSGGLNTGELFF
TRBV11-2	-	15	-	TRBJ2-7	TGTGCCAGCAGCTCCCTTCGGAGGGTAAACTACGAGCAGTACTTC	CASSSLRRVNYEQYF
TRBV20-1	many	13	-	TRBJ1-5	TGCAGTGCTAGAGACCGGGGCGATCAGCCCCAGCATTTT	CSARDRGDQPQHF
TRBV5-1	-	15	-	TRBJ1-1	TGCGCCAGCAGCTTGGCCGCCAGCTTTTACGGTGAAGCTTTCTTT	CASSLAASFYGEAFF
TRBV10-3	many	13	-	TRBJ1-4	TGTGCCATCAGTGAGGCCTCGGATGGGAAACTGTTTTTT	CAISEASDGKLFF
TRBV10-3	once	13	-	TRBJ2-7	TGTGCCATCAGTTTCGGGAGCTCCTACGAGCAGTACTTC	CAISFGSSYEQYF
TRBV12-3/TRBV12-4	-	13	-	TRBJ1-2	TGTGCCAGCAGTTTTCGGTCCCTGGGTGGCTACACCTTC	CASSFRSLGGYTF
TRBV14	-	16	TRBD1	TRBJ2-5	TGTGCCAGCAGCCAAGTAACAGGGGGCGTTTTGGAGACCCAGTACTTC	CASSQVTGGVLETQYF
TRBV29-1	few	14	TRBD2	TRBJ2-3	TGCAGCGCTATCGCCTGGGACTACACAGATACGCAGTATTTT	CSAIAWDYTDTQYF
TRBV29-1	-	10	-	TRBJ2-3	TGCAGCGCTTTGATAGATACGCAGTATTTT	CSALIDTQYF
TRBV20-1	-	13	-	TRBJ2-3	TGCAGTGCCAGAGGTGGCAGCACAGATACGCAGTATTTT	CSARGGSTDTQYF
TRBV5-5	-	12	-	TRBJ1-4	TGTGCCAGCAGTTCGGGGGTTGAAAAACTGTTTTTT	CASSSGVEKLFF
TRBV20-1	-	12	-	TRBJ2-7	TGCAGTGGTCGACGGACCCCCTACGAGCAGTACTTC	CSGRRTPYEQYF
TRBV12-3/TRBV12-4	few	14	TRBD1	TRBJ2-7	TGTGCCAGCAGTTTACGGACAGGGGCGCGAGAGCAGTACTTC	CASSLRTGAREQYF
TRBV28	-	15	TRBD2	TRBJ2-7	TGTGCCAGCAGTCCCCCGCGGGAGACGTGGTACGAGCAGTACTTC	CASSPPRETWYEQYF
TRBV10-3	-	17	TRBD2	TRBJ2-2	TGTGCCGCCTCCCGACTCAGAGCGGGGGGAAACACCGGGGAGCTGTTTTTT	CAASRLRAGGNTGELFF
TRBV9	few	14	-	TRBJ2-3	TGTGCCAGCAGCGTAGGTCGCCTCACAGATACGCAGTATTTT	CASSVGRLTDTQYF
TRBV20-1	-	14	TRBD1	TRBJ2-3	TGCAGTGCTAACGACCGGGACAGGGCCGATACGCAGTATTTT	CSANDRDRADTQYF
TRBV20-1	few	17	-	TRBJ2-2	TGCAGTGCTAGAGATAGGGGGGGCTCCCACAGCACCGGGGAGCTGTTTTTT	CSARDRGGSHSTGELFF
TRBV5-6	-	16	TRBD2	TRBJ2-3	TGTGCCAGCAGCTTCTGGACTAGCGGGCGGCGGGATACGCAGTATTTT	CASSFWTSGRRDTQYF
TRBV4-1	-	18	TRBD2	TRBJ2-3	TGCGCCAGCAGCCAAGATGGGCTAGCGGGGGTAAAGACAGATACGCAGTATTTT	CASSQDGLAGVKTDTQYF
TRBV20-1	once	12	-	TRBJ2-3	TGCAGTGCTCGAACCGACACAGATACGCAGTATTTT	CSARTDTDTQYF
TRBV20-1	-	16	TRBD1	TRBJ2-7	TGCAGTGCTCCAATTCTGGCCGGGACAGGGGGAAGGGAGCAGTACTTC	CSAPILAGTGGREQYF
TRBV7-3	-	13	-	TRBJ2-3	TGTGCCAGCAGCTTGGCCTACACAGATACGCAGTATTTT	CASSLAYTDTQYF
TRBV6-6	-	11	TRBD1	TRBJ2-1	TGTGCCAGCAGACGACAGGGCCCCTGGTTCTTC	CASRRQGPWFF
TRBV20-1	few	11	-	TRBJ1-1	TGCAGTGCTTGGACCGATCCTGAAGCTTTCTTT	CSAWTDPEAFF